The sequence of this T cell receptor (beta chain) was determined in a study of blood T cell repertoires in COVID-19. Profiled with immunoSEQ multiplex PCR; TCRdb holds only in-frame clones, not every one. The sample holds roughly 66,000 clones, roughly nine tenths seen once. This CDR3 contains 22 residues. J lost 0 bases, V lost 1 base, and 12 bases had no gene match. Germline V lookup: CDR1 SGHTA, CDR2 FQGTGA. The sequencing sample was made of peripheral blood. The chain uses TRBV7-3 and TRBJ2-2, with 15 nucleotides matching TRBD2. The sequence derives from a human donor in a cohort sampled during active COVID-19. The CDR3 DNA reads TGTGCCAGCAGCTTAATGCCCGTTACGGGACTAGCGGGGGGAGCGAACACCGGGGAGCTGTTTTTT. Protein: CASSLMPVTGLAGGANTGELFF.